Listed here is a single T cell receptor beta chain. Measured with immunoSEQ multiplex PCR; TCRdb has only the in-frame clones, and not every one. The sample records under 55,000 clones, roughly 80% being singletons. Trimming took off 3 bases at V and 2 bases at J, with 11 bases between the two ends. The CDR3 extends over 14 amino acids. Germline CDR1 DFQATT, CDR2 SNEGSKA (reference sequence). This sample was included in a study of blood T cell repertoires in COVID-19. Overall study context: Samples came from the United States, Italy and Spain, spanning acute and convalescent COVID-19. T cells, B-cell-depleted T cells, or PBMCs provided the cDNA or gDNA that served as material.

The chain is built from TRBV20-1 and TRBJ1-5, with D possibly being TRBD1 (6 bases). The source is a human donor in a cohort sampled during active COVID-19. The sample was peripheral blood. The CDR3 nucleotides are TGCAGTGCTAGTAATGAGGGGGGCAATCAGCCCCAGCATTTT. Translated, it gives CSASNEGGNQPQHF.